This T cell receptor beta chain was retrieved from a study of blood T cell repertoires in COVID-19. Study overall: The United States, Italy and Spain provided the acute and convalescent COVID-19 samples.

Sequencing used immunoSEQ multiplex PCR; TCRdb keeps in-frame clones, though not all of them. The table has 300,000 to 350,000 clones, around 90% seen once. The V and J ends lost 1 base and 3 bases respectively, with 11 bases between them. The length of the CDR3 is 15 residues. Germline CDR1 SEHNR, CDR2 FQNEAQ (reference sequence). The rearrangement links TRBV7-9 to TRBJ2-3; D is perhaps TRBD1 (5 bases). This receptor was obtained from a woman younger than 30 with acute COVID-19. The sequencing sample was made of PBMCs or T cells enriched from blood (not recorded which). CDR3 in amino acids: CASSLVNAGTDTQYF. The CDR3 nucleotides read TGTGCCAGCAGCTTAGTCAACGCAGGGACAGATACGCAGTATTTT.